Listed below are T cell receptor beta chains from one sample, sequenced in a study of siplizumab effects on memory and regulatory T cells. Method: immunoSEQ multiplex PCR; TCRdb's copy keeps in-frame clones and lacks some. This table holds 100,000 to 120,000 clones, approximately 94% found once. Sample: CD4+ T cells sorted from blood. The receptors derive from a human donor in good health. The CDR3 runs from the conserved cysteine through the conserved F or W. A D gene is named only where the DNA matches it firmly. Clone size appears in some rows only: once, few, many, or a class for an expanded clone.

V	D	J	size	CDR3	DNA
TRBV6-5	NA	TRBJ1-2	few	CASSATGNYGYTF	TGTGCCAGCAGTGCCACAGGAAACTATGGCTACACCTTC
TRBV20-1	NA	TRBJ1-2	once	CSASRDGYTF	TGCAGTGCTAGTCGGGATGGCTACACCTTC
TRBV5-4	NA	TRBJ1-1	once	CASSFRRTARNTEAFF	TGTGCCAGCAGCTTCCGTCGGACCGCTCGGAACACTGAAGCTTTCTTT
TRBV2	NA	TRBJ2-3	once	CASSEVGSLDTQYF	TGTGCCAGCAGTGAAGTGGGATCGCTAGATACGCAGTATTTT
TRBV4-2	TRBD1	TRBJ1-2	NA	CASSPDRGLYGYTF	TGTGCCAGCTCTCCGGACAGGGGGCTCTATGGCTACACCTTC
TRBV29-1	NA	TRBJ1-4	once	CSVEPRKNEKLFF	TGCAGCGTTGAACCACGCAAAAATGAAAAACTGTTTTTT
TRBV6-5	NA	TRBJ2-7	NA	CASSPELGPTYEQYF	TGTGCCAGCAGTCCCGAGTTGGGACCTACCTACGAGCAGTACTTC
TRBV30	NA	TRBJ1-2	NA	CAWQQEWSGYTF	TGTGCCTGGCAACAGGAGTGGAGTGGCTACACCTTC
TRBV19	NA	TRBJ1-5	NA	CASREGQISNQPQHF	TGTGCCAGTAGAGAAGGACAGATTAGCAATCAGCCCCAGCATTTT
TRBV7-9	NA	TRBJ2-5	NA	CASSPKETQYF	TGTGCCAGCAGCCCCAAAGAGACCCAGTACTTC
TRBV11-3	TRBD1	TRBJ2-7	NA	CASSSGTDEQYF	TGTGCCAGCAGCTCGGGGACAGACGAGCAGTACTTC
TRBV9	NA	TRBJ2-3	NA	CASSSAGGADTQYF	TGTGCCAGCAGCTCGGCGGGTGGAGCAGATACGCAGTATTTT
TRBV29-1	TRBD2	TRBJ2-1	NA	CSVRGLAGGHGEQFF	TGCAGCGTTCGAGGACTAGCGGGGGGGCACGGTGAGCAGTTCTTC
TRBV4-1	NA	TRBJ2-7	NA	CASSQGSAGITYEQYF	TGCGCCAGCAGCCAAGGCTCCGCAGGGATTACCTACGAGCAGTACTTC
TRBV19	NA	TRBJ1-1	NA	CASSSTVNTEAFF	TGTGCCAGTAGTAGTACAGTGAACACTGAAGCTTTCTTT
TRBV11-3	NA	TRBJ2-7	NA	CASSLDPFRGYEQYF	TGTGCCAGCAGCTTAGACCCGTTTCGCGGCTACGAGCAGTACTTC
TRBV7-9	NA	TRBJ2-7	NA	CASSSAGDEQYF	TGTGCCAGCAGCTCTGCAGGGGACGAGCAGTACTTC
TRBV27	NA	TRBJ1-5	NA	CASSPTGKGRVKPQHF	TGTGCCAGCAGTCCCACGGGTAAGGGGAGGGTAAAGCCCCAGCATTTT